The 19 T cell receptor beta chains below were found in one sample sequenced in a study of CD8 T cells in ankylosing spondylitis. The study's findings and limits: Seemingly distinctive of ankylosing spondylitis blood was a TCR beta motif formed by eight highly homologous variants.

For these TCRs, the target antigens are not known. TCRdb called the 5' RACE reads again in MiXCR, with one record for every CDR3 protein. The data contain about 800,000 distinct CDR3 sequences, 12% of them singletons. Input material: blood, either unsorted or a sorted T cell fraction (not recorded which). These receptors were collected from a male donor with ankylosing spondylitis.

This sequence joins TRBV4-2 and TRBJ2-5; 14 nucleotides align to TRBD2. There are 16 residues in the CDR3. The V gene end was trimmed by 1 base and the J gene end by 6 bases; junction bases not matched to a gene: 4. Germline V gene data show CDR1 as LGHNA and CDR2 as YNFKEQ. The CDR3 DNA is TGTGCCAGCAGCCAAGCGACTAGCGGGGGGGCAAAGACCCAGTACTTC. Its translation is CASSQATSGGAKTQYF.

In this sample, this clonotype turned up a few times. The gene calls are TRBV6-4 and TRBJ2-2, with 11 bases aligning to TRBD2. The CDR3 has 17 residues. The V gene's germline CDR1 is MRHNA and CDR2 SNTAGT. The V gene end was trimmed by 6 bases and the J gene end by 3 bases; junction bases not matched to a gene: 9. This chain's CDR3 is CASSLTSGGTYTGELFF. In nucleotides, the CDR3 is TGTGCCAGCAGCTTAACTAGCGGGGGAACCTACACCGGGGAGCTGTTTTTT.

The chain uses TRBV4-3 and TRBJ1-6; D uncertain. From germline, CDR1 is LGHNA and CDR2 YSLEER. V dropped 0 bases and J dropped 2 bases, with 8 bases sitting between them. The CDR3 contains 16 residues. CDR3 DNA sequence: TGCGCCAGCAGCCAAGACCGAAGAGCCTATAATTCACCCCTCCACTTT. Its translation is CASSQDRRAYNSPLHF.

The J gene is TRBJ1-3, the V gene TRBV11-2; TRBD1 agrees at 7 bases. This CDR3 region has 19 residues. Germline CDR1 reads SGHAT; CDR2 reads FQNNGV. After removal of 0 bases from V and 0 bases from J, the junction contained 11 bases not matched to a gene. The CDR3 loop is CASSLDRGPQGSSGNTIYF. CDR3 sequence (DNA): TGTGCCAGCAGCTTAGATCGGGGGCCACAGGGGAGCTCTGGAAACACCATATATTTT.

The chain employs TRBV4-1 and TRBJ1-1; 7 positions match TRBD1. The CDR3 consists of 16 residues. Germline V CDR1 and CDR2: MGHRA, YSYEKL. Trimming removed 3 bases from V and 4 bases from J; junction bases left unmatched: 11. The CDR3 is CASSHTPTGSTTEAFF. The CDR3 DNA sequence: TGCGCCAGCAGCCACACACCGACAGGGTCGACCACTGAAGCTTTCTTT.

This chain connects TRBV10-3 to TRBJ1-6; D possibly corresponds to TRBD1 (6 bases). From germline, CDR1 is ENHRY and CDR2 SYGVKD. This CDR3 has 17 residues. Trimming removed 11 bases at V and 0 bases at J, with 20 bases between. The CDR3 bases are TGTGCCCCCCGACGGGGGCGTCCAGTCTCCTATAATTCACCCCTCCACTTT. Translating gives CAPRRGRPVSYNSPLHF.

The CDR3 sequence: CAISESQAINSPLHF. The CDR3 DNA reads as TGTGCCATCAGTGAGTCTCAGGCCATTAATTCACCCCTCCACTTT. This chain uses TRBV10-3 with TRBJ1-6; D is unresolved. Trimming removed 0 bases at V and 6 bases at J, with 9 bases between. This CDR3 is 15 amino acids long. CDR1 is ENHRY and CDR2 is SYGVKD in the germline V gene.

The chain uses TRBV9 and TRBJ2-1; 8 bases line up with TRBD2. This CDR3 spans 15 amino acids. V lost 2 bases to trimming and J lost 6 bases; unmatched junction nucleotides: 7. Germline loops: CDR1 SGDLS, CDR2 YYNGEE. In nucleotides, the CDR3 is TGTGCCAGCAGCGTCCTTGGCGGGGGGCGCAATGAGCAGTTCTTC. Protein sequence: CASSVLGGGRNEQFF.

The gene calls are TRBV27 and TRBJ2-7, with a possible D match to TRBD2 (5 bases). The CDR3 is 15 residues long. Germline V gene data show CDR1 as MNHEY and CDR2 as SMNVEV (reference sequence). The germline V and J ends were trimmed by 5 bases and 6 bases, with 20 bases remaining between them. Written as DNA, the CDR3 is TGTGCCAGCAGTCCTGGACGGAGGCCCTGGGCCGAGCAGTACTTC. Amino acid sequence: CASSPGRRPWAEQYF.

This rearrangement joins TRBV7-2 to TRBJ1-6; tentatively, D is TRBD1 (6 bases). The CDR3 has 15 residues. V dropped 0 bases and J dropped 10 bases, with 13 bases sitting between them. The germline V gene has CDR1 SGHTA and CDR2 FQGNSA. In DNA, the CDR3 is TGTGCCAGCAGCTTAGCGGACAGAGGAGAGTCACCCCTCCACTTT. Amino acids: CASSLADRGESPLHF.

The genes are TRBV2 and TRBJ1-1; TRBD1 matches at 7 bases. CDR3 length: 14 amino acids. Trimming at V came to 1 base and at J to 6 bases, leaving 5 bases not matched to a gene. Germline V gene sequence: CDR1 SNHLY, CDR2 FYNNEI. As DNA, the CDR3 is TGTGCCAGCAGTGAAGAGGGGGCAGGGGCTGAAGCTTTCTTT. It encodes CASSEEGAGAEAFF. Full variable domain (outside the CDR3, taken from reference TRBV2 and TRBJ1-1): EPEVTQTPSHQVTQMGQEVILRCVPISNHLYFYWYRQILGQKVEFLVSFYNNEISEKSEIFDDQFSVERPDGSNFTLKIRSTKLEDSAMYFCASSEEGAGAEAFFGQGTRLTVV.

This clonotype has just a few counts. J is TRBJ1-4 and V is TRBV5-1; D perhaps matches TRBD1 (6 bases). This CDR3 is built from 16 residues. Trimming took 4 bases from V and 4 from J, leaving 17 bases between them. In germline, CDR1 is SGHRS, CDR2 YFSETQ. The CDR3 is CASSLSGGGGNEKLFF. In DNA, the CDR3 is TGCGCCAGCAGCCTTAGCGGGGGCGGTGGTAATGAAAAACTGTTTTTT.

This clonotype was seen many times. V is TRBV20-1 and J is TRBJ2-5, with TRBD1 identical over 7 bases. Germline V gene data show CDR1 as DFQATT and CDR2 as SNEGSKA (reference sequence). The CDR3 length is 13 residues. V trimming: 0 bases; J trimming: 3 bases; junction bases outside the gene matches: 1. CDR3: CSARDTGEETQYF. The CDR3 nucleotides are TGCAGTGCTAGAGACACAGGGGAAGAGACCCAGTACTTC.

This clonotype was observed many times. The V gene is TRBV10-3, the J gene TRBJ2-1, with 9 positions matching TRBD2. This CDR3 spans 14 amino acids. The germline gives CDR1 ENHRY, CDR2 SYGVKD. The J segment lost 5 bases and the V segment lost 11 bases, leaving 10 bases of the junction unmatched. CDR3 coding DNA: TGTGCCGCCCGCGGGACTAGCCCGAACAATGAGCAGTTCTTC. It encodes CAARGTSPNNEQFF.

This clonotype was observed a handful of times. V gene TRBV11-3 combines with J gene TRBJ2-7; D remains ambiguous. The CDR3 consists of 13 residues. Germline V gene data show CDR1 as SGHNT and CDR2 as YENEEA. The V end was cut by 5 bases, the J end by 6 bases, with 14 bases between. This CDR3 reads CASSTPFETEQYF. The CDR3, as DNA: TGTGCCAGCAGCACACCTTTCGAGACCGAGCAGTACTTC.

The V gene is TRBV4-2, the J gene TRBJ1-5, with D unresolved. CDR1 LGHNA and CDR2 YNFKEQ come from the germline V gene. The V gene lost 3 bases and the J gene lost 5 bases, with 11 bases spanning the gap. The CDR3 loop spans 14 amino acids. CDR3 DNA sequence: TGTGCCAGCAGCCAGGAGGACGAGGATCAGCCCCAGCATTTT. It is translated as CASSQEDEDQPQHF.

This clonotype has just a few counts. The chain has TRBV7-2 and TRBJ1-2, with 8 bases aligning to TRBD1. Germline V gives CDR1 SGHTA, CDR2 FQGNSA. V shed 1 base and J 3 bases; nucleotides not matched to a gene: 4. This CDR3 is built from 15 residues. The CDR3 bases are TGTGCCAGCAGCTTAGAAGGGACAGGCTACTATGGCTACACCTTC. It specifies CASSLEGTGYYGYTF. Combining the CDR3 with reference TRBV7-2 and TRBJ1-2 gives the whole variable domain GAGVSQSPSNKVTEKGKDVELRCDPISGHTALYWYRQSLGQGLEFLIYFQGNSAPDKSGLPSDRFSAERTGGSVSTLTIQRTQQEDSAVYLCASSLEGTGYYGYTFGSGTRLTVV.

In its sample, this clonotype was seen a few times. J is TRBJ2-2 and V is TRBV6-1; 12 bases are shared with TRBD2. V shed 6 bases and J 5 bases; nucleotides not matched to a gene: 4. The CDR3 consists of 15 residues. Germline values: CDR1 MNHNS, CDR2 SASEGT. The CDR3 region has the DNA TGTGCCAGCAGAGGACTAGCGGGAATAACCGGGGAGCTGTTTTTT. It codes for CASRGLAGITGELFF.

CDR3 coding DNA: TGTGCCAGCAGCTTTCTGGGGGCGAGGGGAAATGAGCAGTTCTTC. This translates into CASSFLGARGNEQFF. The chain joins TRBV7-3 to TRBJ2-1; tentatively, D is TRBD1 (6 bases). The CDR3 has 15 amino acids. Germline V gene data show CDR1 as SGHTA and CDR2 as FQGTGA. Between the trimmed V and J ends, which lost 3 bases and 7 bases, there was a span of 16 bases.